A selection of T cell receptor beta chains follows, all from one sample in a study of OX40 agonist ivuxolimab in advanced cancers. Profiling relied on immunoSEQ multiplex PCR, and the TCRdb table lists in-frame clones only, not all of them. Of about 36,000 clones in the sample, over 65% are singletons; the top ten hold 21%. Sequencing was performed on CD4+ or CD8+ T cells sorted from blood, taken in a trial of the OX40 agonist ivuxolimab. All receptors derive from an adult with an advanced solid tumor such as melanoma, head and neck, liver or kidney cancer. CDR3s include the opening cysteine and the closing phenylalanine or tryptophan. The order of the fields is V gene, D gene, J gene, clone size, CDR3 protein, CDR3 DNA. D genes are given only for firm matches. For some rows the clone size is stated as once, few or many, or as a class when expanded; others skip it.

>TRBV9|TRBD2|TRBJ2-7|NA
CASSVDSGAAYEQYF
TGTGCCAGCAGCGTAGACAGCGGGGCCGCCTACGAGCAGTACTTC
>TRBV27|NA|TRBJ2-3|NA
CASSAYMGLRDTQYF
TGTGCCAGCAGTGCTTACATGGGCCTGCGGGATACGCAGTATTTT
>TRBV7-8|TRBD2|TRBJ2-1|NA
CASSLFYTPPGLAGELYNEQFF
TGTGCCAGCAGCTTATTTTATACTCCCCCGGGACTAGCGGGAGAGTTATACAATGAGCAGTTCTTC
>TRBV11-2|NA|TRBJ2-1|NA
CASSLGGAEQFF
TGTGCCAGCAGCTTAGGGGGAGCTGAGCAGTTCTTC
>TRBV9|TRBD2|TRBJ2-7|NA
CASSVSGGAFDEQYF
TGTGCCAGCAGCGTTAGCGGGGGGGCATTCGACGAGCAGTACTTC
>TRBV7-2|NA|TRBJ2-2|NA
CASSLYGESGELFF
TGTGCCAGCAGCTTATACGGAGAATCCGGGGAGCTGTTTTTT
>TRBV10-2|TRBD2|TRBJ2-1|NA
CASRGGLVRHNEQFF
TGCGCCAGCAGGGGAGGACTAGTGAGACACAATGAGCAGTTCTTC
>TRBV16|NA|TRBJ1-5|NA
CASSQSGVGNQPQHF
TGTGCCAGCAGCCAATCAGGGGTTGGCAATCAGCCCCAGCATTTT
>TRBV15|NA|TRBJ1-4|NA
CATSSDAASVEKLFF
TGTGCCACCAGCAGTGACGCCGCCTCGGTGGAAAAACTGTTTTTT
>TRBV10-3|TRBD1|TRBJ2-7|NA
CAISEDRGWEQYF
TGTGCCATCAGTGAGGACAGGGGTTGGGAGCAGTACTTC
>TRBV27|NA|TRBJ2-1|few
CASSFGRVGDEQFF
TGTGCCAGCAGTTTCGGCAGGGTCGGAGATGAGCAGTTCTTC
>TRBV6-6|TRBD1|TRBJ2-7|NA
CASSYVDRAEEQYF
TGTGCCAGCAGTTACGTGGACAGGGCTGAAGAGCAGTACTTC
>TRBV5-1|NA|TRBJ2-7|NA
CASSLVPDVGSYEQYF
TGCGCCAGCAGCTTGGTCCCGGACGTCGGGAGCTACGAGCAGTACTTC
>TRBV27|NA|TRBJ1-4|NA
CASSLPTGPLFF
TGTGCCAGCAGTCTACCAACAGGACCGCTGTTTTTT
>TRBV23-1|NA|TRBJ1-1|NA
CASSQVGAGLDTEAFF
TGCGCCAGCAGTCAGGTCGGGGCCGGTTTGGACACTGAAGCTTTCTTT
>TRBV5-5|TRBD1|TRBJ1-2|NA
CASSLVWWDRGNYGYTF
TGTGCCAGCAGCTTGGTCTGGTGGGACAGGGGTAACTATGGCTACACCTTC
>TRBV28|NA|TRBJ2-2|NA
CASSLRVGELFF
TGTGCCAGCAGTTTGCGGGTGGGGGAGCTGTTTTTT
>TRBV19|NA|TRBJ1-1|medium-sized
CASSMGWGTEAFF
TGTGCCAGTAGTATGGGCTGGGGAACTGAAGCTTTCTTT
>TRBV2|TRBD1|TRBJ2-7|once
CAGGPQGNSYEQYF
TGTGCCGGGGGCCCACAGGGGAACTCCTACGAGCAGTACTTC
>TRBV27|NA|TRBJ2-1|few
CASSFASANNEQFF
TGTGCCAGCAGTTTCGCTAGCGCTAACAATGAGCAGTTCTTC
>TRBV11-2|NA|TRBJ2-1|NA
CASSFVAHEQFF
TGTGCCAGCAGCTTTGTAGCCCATGAGCAGTTCTTC
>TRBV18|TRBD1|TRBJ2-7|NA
CASSSGTAYEQYF
TGTGCCAGCTCCTCCGGGACAGCCTACGAGCAGTACTTC
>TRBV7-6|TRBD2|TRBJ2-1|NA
CASSLSGGVYNEQFF
TGTGCCAGCAGCTTGAGCGGGGGAGTATACAATGAGCAGTTCTTC
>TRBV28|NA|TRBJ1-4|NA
CASSLGVKLFF
TGTGCCAGCAGCCTAGGGGTAAAACTGTTTTTT
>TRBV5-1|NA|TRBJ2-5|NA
CASSLWFEETQYF
TGCGCCAGCAGCTTGTGGTTTGAAGAGACCCAGTACTTC
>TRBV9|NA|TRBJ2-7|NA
CASSVAPSTYEQYF
TGTGCCAGCAGCGTAGCCCCAAGTACCTACGAGCAGTACTTC
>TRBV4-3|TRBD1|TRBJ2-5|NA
CASSRDRGQETQYF
TGCGCCAGCAGCAGGGACAGGGGCCAAGAGACCCAGTACTTC
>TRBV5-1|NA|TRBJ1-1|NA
CASSLTPGLGTEAFF
TGCGCCAGCAGCTTAACCCCGGGACTAGGCACTGAAGCTTTCTTT
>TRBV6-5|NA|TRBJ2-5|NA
CASSYSKRGGTQYF
TGTGCCAGCAGTTACAGTAAGAGGGGAGGGACCCAGTACTTC
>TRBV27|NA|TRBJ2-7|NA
CASSQRGNSYEQYF
TGTGCCAGCAGTCAGCGCGGAAATAGTTACGAGCAGTACTTC
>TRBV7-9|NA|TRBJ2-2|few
CASGPGLAGELFF
TGTGCCAGCGGACCGGGGCTTGCCGGGGAGCTGTTTTTT
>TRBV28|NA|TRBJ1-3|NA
CASSPPAGNTIYF
TGTGCCAGCAGTCCCCCGGCCGGAAACACCATATATTTT
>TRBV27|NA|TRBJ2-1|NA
CASSRGSYNEQFF
TGTGCCAGCAGCCGTGGGAGCTACAATGAGCAGTTCTTC